The 4 T cell receptor beta chains below come from one sample, sequenced in a study of blood T cell repertoires in COVID-19. The protocol was immunoSEQ multiplex PCR, while the TCRdb copy is restricted to in-frame clones and leaves out a portion. Among tens of thousands of clones listed, less than 90% were seen once. Sequenced: peripheral blood. The receptors originated from a man aged 55 to 69 with acute or convalescent COVID-19.

The chain links TRBV6-6 to TRBJ1-5; TRBD1 is a possible D gene (6 bases). The germline gives CDR1 MNHNY, CDR2 SVGAGI (reference sequence). Trimming removed 2 bases from V and 4 bases from J, with 9 bases in between. The CDR3 spans 14 residues. The CDR3 DNA is TGTGCCAGCAGTTACCCAGGGGTTAATCAGCCCCAGCATTTT. This codes for CASSYPGVNQPQHF.

The CDR3 sequence: CASSFVGLGAEAFF. The DNA for the CDR3 is TGTGCCAGCAGCTTTGTAGGTTTGGGAGCTGAAGCTTTCTTT. The gene calls are TRBV7-2 and TRBJ1-1; no firm D call. The CDR3 length is 14 residues. Germline CDR1 reads SGHTA; CDR2 reads FQGNSA. Trimming removed 3 bases at V and 6 bases at J, with 14 bases between.

V gene TRBV5-5 combines with J gene TRBJ1-5, with 8 bases lining up with TRBD1. Germline values: CDR1 SGHKS, CDR2 YYEKEE (reference sequence). The CDR3 is 14 amino acids. With 3 bases clipped from V and 2 bases from J, the junction kept 1 base outside the gene matches. The CDR3: CASSSTGGNQPQHF. The CDR3 DNA is TGTGCCAGCAGCTCGACAGGGGGCAATCAGCCCCAGCATTTT.

In its sample, this clone was seen once. This chain uses TRBV5-1 with TRBJ2-1; D gene uncertain. Germline V CDR1 and CDR2: SGHRS, YFSETQ. The CDR3 is made up of 11 amino acids. Deletions cut 7 bases from V and 5 bases from J, with 7 bases between. The CDR3 DNA follows: TGCGCCAGCCTTCTAGACAATGAGCAGTTCTTC. Encoded protein: CASLLDNEQFF. Complete variable domain (other parts from reference TRBV5-1 and TRBJ2-1): KAGVTQTPRYLIKTRGQQVTLSCSPISGHRSVSWYQQTPGQGLQFLFEYFSETQRNKGNFPGRFSGRQFSNSRSEMNVSTLELGDSALYLCASLLDNEQFFGPGTRLTVL.